These 27 T cell receptor beta chains share one sample of origin, sequenced in a study of blood T cell repertoires in COVID-19. Only in-frame clones appear in the TCRdb table, and some are missing; sequencing was by immunoSEQ multiplex PCR. This table has under 250,000 clones, about 79% appearing once. Sample: PBMCs or T cells enriched from blood (not recorded which). The receptors stem from a woman aged 55-75 years who had recovered from COVID-19.

The chain joins TRBV6-1 to TRBJ2-7; perhaps TRBD2 as D (5 bases). The CDR3 is 15 amino acids. V was trimmed by 2 bases and J by 1 base, leaving 12 bases between them. CDR1 MNHNS and CDR2 SASEGT come from the germline V gene. CDR3 in amino acids: CASSEIQRQSYEQYF. In DNA, the CDR3 is TGTGCCAGCAGTGAAATCCAGCGGCAGTCCTACGAGCAGTACTTC.

The chain carries TRBV24-1 and TRBJ1-1; D remains unclear. CDR1 KGHDR and CDR2 SFDVKD come from the germline V gene. Deletions cut 2 bases from V and 11 bases from J, with 14 bases between. The CDR3 is 13 amino acids. The CDR3 sequence: CATSDSEWGEAFF. CDR3 bases: TGTGCCACCAGTGATTCCGAATGGGGAGAGGCTTTCTTT.

V and J are TRBV19 and TRBJ1-4, with 7 positions matching TRBD1. With 6 bases clipped from V and 6 bases from J, the junction kept 10 bases outside the gene matches. This CDR3 has 15 amino acids. CDR1 and CDR2 (germline): LNHDA, SQIVND (reference sequence). The CDR3 spells CASRYTGAPYEKLFF. CDR3 DNA sequence: TGTGCCAGTAGGTATACAGGGGCGCCGTATGAAAAACTGTTTTTT. The whole variable domain, filled in from reference TRBV19 and TRBJ1-4, reads DGGITQSPKYLFRKEGQNVTLSCEQNLNHDAMYWYRQDPGQGLRLIYYSQIVNDFQKGDIAEGYSVSREKKESFPLTVTSAQKNPTAFYLCASRYTGAPYEKLFFGSGTQLSVL.

The V and J genes are TRBV7-8 and TRBJ1-1, with a possible D match to TRBD1 (5 bases). Germline V lookup: CDR1 SGHVS, CDR2 FQNEAQ. The CDR3 sequence is 14 residues long. V was trimmed by 4 bases and J by 5 bases, leaving 14 bases between them. As DNA, the CDR3 is TGTGCCAGCAGCTCCCAGGGAGGGAGAACTGAAGCTTTCTTT. This codes for CASSSQGGRTEAFF.

The rearrangement joins TRBV7-2 to TRBJ1-5; perhaps TRBD1 as D (5 bases). CDR3 length: 15 amino acids. Germline lookup yields CDR1 SGHTA and CDR2 FQGNSA. Trimming removed 3 bases at V and 4 bases at J, with 13 bases between. The CDR3 here is CASSFEGARNQPQHF. CDR3 nucleotides: TGTGCCAGCAGCTTTGAAGGGGCGAGAAATCAGCCCCAGCATTTT.

This clone showed up just once. The genes are TRBV7-6 and TRBJ2-2; 11 bases align to TRBD2. The CDR3 extends over 18 amino acids. The germline gives CDR1 SGHVS, CDR2 FNYEAQ. Trimming removed 1 base from V and 3 bases from J; junction bases left unmatched: 7. CDR3 sequence reads: CASSLGRAGLADTGELFF. DNA for the CDR3: TGTGCCAGCAGCTTAGGACGAGCGGGACTAGCGGACACCGGGGAGCTGTTTTTT.

The chain joins TRBV29-1 to TRBJ1-5; D possibly corresponds to TRBD1 (6 bases). Trimming cost V 7 bases and J 6 bases, with 28 bases left between them. Germline V gives CDR1 SQVTM, CDR2 ANQGSEA. This CDR3 is built from 17 residues. The CDR3 DNA follows: TGCAGCGCGAGGGGGGGCTGGGGAGTCTCCTCGGGTCAGCCCCAGCATTTT. It is translated as CSARGGWGVSSGQPQHF. Full variable domain (outside the CDR3, taken from reference TRBV29-1 and TRBJ1-5): SAVISQKPSRDICQRGTSLTIQCQVDSQVTMMFWYRQQPGQSLTLIATANQGSEATYESGFVIDKFPISRPNLTFSTLTVSNMSPEDSSIYLCSARGGWGVSSGQPQHFGDGTRLSIL.

V usage is TRBV5-1 and J usage is TRBJ2-6, with 7 nucleotides matching TRBD1. V shed 4 bases, J shed 0 bases, and the junction held 7 bases outside the gene matches. Germline V gives CDR1 SGHRS, CDR2 YFSETQ. This CDR3 has 17 residues. The CDR3 loop reads CASSTEQGTSGANVLTF. The CDR3 region has the DNA TGCGCCAGCAGCACCGAACAGGGGACCTCTGGGGCCAACGTCCTGACTTTC.

The chain is built from TRBV29-1 and TRBJ2-7, with 8 bases that match TRBD1. The V segment lost 5 bases and the J segment 7 bases; nucleotides outside the gene matches: 13. CDR3 length: 14 residues. CDR1 SQVTM and CDR2 ANQGSEA come from the germline V gene. This CDR3 reads CSVIPIRGQREQYF. CDR3 in DNA: TGCAGCGTTATTCCCATCAGGGGGCAGAGGGAGCAGTACTTC.

The table lists this clone with many counts. The chain joins TRBV13 to TRBJ1-1; 10 nucleotides align to TRBD1. V trimming: 5 bases; J trimming: 6 bases; junction bases outside the gene matches: 9. The CDR3 runs to 15 residues. Per germline, CDR1 PRHDT and CDR2 FYEKMQ (reference sequence). CDR3 amino acids: CASSLTGTGAAEAFF. CDR3 nucleotide sequence: TGTGCCAGCAGCCTAACCGGGACAGGGGCCGCTGAAGCTTTCTTT.

The V call is TRBV18, the J call TRBJ2-3, with TRBD2 matching over 12 bases. Germline-derived CDR1 and CDR2 are KGHSH and LQKENI. The junction had 7 bases not matched to a gene; V was cut back by 0 bases and J by 6 bases. This CDR3 has 17 amino acids. The CDR3 DNA follows: TGTGCCAGCTCACCACCGCTAGCGGGGGGGCCTAGGGATACGCAGTATTTT. This encodes CASSPPLAGGPRDTQYF.

The gene calls are TRBV5-6 and TRBJ2-7; possible D gene TRBD1, 5 bases. Germline V lookup: CDR1 SGHDT, CDR2 YYEEEE. The germline V and J ends were trimmed by 1 base and 1 base, with 18 bases remaining between them. The CDR3 is 17 residues long. CDR3 sequence reads: CASSLWQGWSSSYEQYF. CDR3 DNA sequence: TGTGCCAGCAGCTTGTGGCAGGGTTGGAGCTCTTCCTACGAGCAGTACTTC.

CDR3 loop: CASSQDHFAGHNYEQYF. Here the CDR3 DNA reads TGCGCCAGCAGCCAAGACCATTTCGCAGGACACAACTACGAGCAGTACTTC. The J gene is TRBJ2-7, the V gene TRBV4-3, with a weak D call TRBD1 (5 bases). The CDR3 is made up of 17 amino acids. V was clipped by 0 bases and J by 3 bases, with 18 bases between them. From germline, CDR1 is LGHNA and CDR2 YSLEER.

The chain recombines TRBV5-1 with TRBJ2-5; D is possibly TRBD2 (6 bases). In germline, CDR1 is SGHRS, CDR2 YFSETQ. The CDR3 loop spans 15 amino acids. V was trimmed by 4 bases and J by 4 bases, leaving 17 bases between them. CDR3 amino acids: CASSPGWGERETQYF. The DNA of the CDR3 is TGCGCCAGCAGCCCCGGGTGGGGGGAGAGAGAGACCCAGTACTTC.

This chain joins TRBV11-2 and TRBJ2-7, with a tentative D call TRBD1 (6 bases). The length of the CDR3 is 15 residues. The germline V and J ends were trimmed by 3 bases and 3 bases, with 15 bases remaining between them. From germline, CDR1 is SGHAT and CDR2 FQNNGV. The DNA of the CDR3 is TGTGCCAGCAGCTTCGGGCAGGGGATCCGCTACGAGCAGTACTTC. Amino acid sequence: CASSFGQGIRYEQYF.

J is TRBJ2-7 and V is TRBV5-4; no clear D gene. CDR3 length equals 16 residues. Germline V gene lookup returns CDR1 SGHNT and CDR2 YYREEE (reference sequence). V was trimmed by 0 bases and J by 2 bases, leaving 15 bases between them. CDR3 residues: CASSLELRPTAYEQYF. The CDR3 DNA reads as TGTGCCAGCAGCTTGGAGTTGCGGCCGACTGCCTACGAGCAGTACTTC.

The rearrangement uses TRBV7-6 and TRBJ1-5, with a weak D call TRBD1 (5 bases). Trimming removed 4 bases from V and 4 bases from J, with 11 bases in between. The CDR3 runs 14 residues. Germline CDR1 is SGHVS and CDR2 is FNYEAQ. The CDR3 DNA reads TGTGCCAGCAGCTCCACGCAGGGTAATCAGCCCCAGCATTTT. Protein: CASSSTQGNQPQHF.

This clone was counted ten times or more. The J gene is TRBJ2-1, the V gene TRBV19; the D gene is possibly TRBD2 (6 bases). Germline CDR1 and CDR2: LNHDA and SQIVND (reference sequence). This CDR3 is built from 11 residues. Trimming shortened V by 10 bases and J by 4 bases, and 8 bases separated the two germline ends. CDR3: CATRGYNEQFF. For the CDR3, the DNA is TGTGCCACCCGGGGGTACAATGAGCAGTTCTTC.

This clone occurred once. The CDR3 sequence: CASSALAGGPETQYF. The CDR3 DNA sequence: TGTGCCAGCAGCGCACTAGCGGGGGGGCCAGAGACCCAGTACTTC. The V call is TRBV2, the J call TRBJ2-5; 13 bases fit TRBD2. V gave up 6 bases and J gave up 4 bases; unmatched junction bases: 5. This CDR3 has 15 amino acids. From germline, CDR1 is SNHLY and CDR2 FYNNEI.

The V and J genes are TRBV2 and TRBJ1-1, with 8 bases fitting TRBD1. J was trimmed by 5 bases and V by 4 bases; bases with no gene match: 6. This CDR3 is 14 amino acids long. From germline, CDR1 is SNHLY and CDR2 FYNNEI. The CDR3 reads CASSAQGVGTEAFF. Here the CDR3 DNA reads TGTGCCAGCAGTGCACAGGGGGTAGGAACTGAAGCTTTCTTT.

V gene TRBV5-4 combines with J gene TRBJ2-2; 15 bases are shared with TRBD2. The CDR3 totals 19 residues. CDR1 and CDR2 (germline): SGHNT, YYREEE (reference sequence). V was clipped by 3 bases and J by 1 base; unmatched bases: 7. This CDR3 is CASSWKPGLAGGNTGELFF. DNA of the CDR3: TGTGCCAGCAGCTGGAAACCGGGACTAGCGGGAGGGAACACCGGGGAGCTGTTTTTT.

This clone was recorded a few times. The CDR3 nucleotides read TGTGCCAGCAGCTTACCAGGGGCTGAGCAGTTCTTC. It specifies CASSLPGAEQFF. The chain combines TRBV7-9 with TRBJ2-1; D might be TRBD1 (6 bases). Trimming shortened V by 2 bases and J by 9 bases, and 8 bases separated the two germline ends. CDR3 length equals 12 residues. The germline V gene encodes CDR1 SEHNR and CDR2 FQNEAQ (reference sequence).

This clone was recorded once. The chain links TRBV5-5 to TRBJ2-1, with 8 bases aligning to TRBD2. Unmatched junction bases numbered 11, after V lost 0 bases and J lost 9 bases. This CDR3 has 16 residues. Germline V gives CDR1 SGHKS, CDR2 YYEKEE (reference sequence). CDR3 DNA: TGTGCCAGCAGCTTGGGGCCCGGGGGGGGCCGTTTTGAGCAGTTCTTC. Protein sequence: CASSLGPGGGRFEQFF.

V and J are TRBV7-2 and TRBJ1-5; D is uncertain. In germline, CDR1 is SGHTA, CDR2 FQGNSA. This CDR3 has 17 amino acids. V lost 1 base to trimming and J lost 4 bases, with 17 bases between them. The CDR3 bases are TGTGCCAGCAGCTTAGAAGGATCTCGCTTCGGGAATCAGCCCCAGCATTTT. It is translated as CASSLEGSRFGNQPQHF.

The chain couples TRBV29-1 to TRBJ1-1; TRBD1 aligns across 8 bases. The CDR3 is made up of 12 amino acids. Germline V gene lookup returns CDR1 SQVTM and CDR2 ANQGSEA. V lost 7 bases to trimming and J lost 6 bases; unmatched junction nucleotides: 7. The CDR3 sequence: CSGGQGLSEAFF. In DNA, the CDR3 is TGCAGCGGCGGACAGGGTTTATCTGAAGCTTTCTTT.

The CDR3 coding sequence is TGTGCCAGCAGCTCGTCCCTCACAGATACGCAGTATTTT. Protein sequence: CASSSSLTDTQYF. This chain connects TRBV7-3 to TRBJ2-3; D is undetermined. Germline values: CDR1 SGHTA, CDR2 FQGTGA. Trimming took off 4 bases at V and 2 bases at J, with 7 bases between the two ends. This CDR3 contains 13 residues.

The V and J genes are TRBV6-5 and TRBJ2-7, with 8 bases fitting TRBD1. Trimming took 3 bases from V and 4 from J; bases not matched to a gene: 8. The CDR3 covers 15 residues. Germline V gives CDR1 MNHEY, CDR2 SVGAGI. The CDR3, as DNA: TGTGCCAGCAGTTATAACGCAGGGGGCCAATACGAGCAGTACTTC. It codes for CASSYNAGGQYEQYF.